The 2 T cell receptor beta chains reported below all come from one sample, sequenced in a study of T cells in women clearing cervical HPV infection. Method: immunoSEQ multiplex PCR; TCRdb's copy keeps in-frame clones and lacks some. Listed are about 29,000 clones; 2.5% to 3.5% falls within the top ten. The specimen sequenced was blood buffy coat. All receptors derive from a woman between 18 and 70 years old with a cervical HPV16 infection that either progressed to CIN3+ or cleared (not recorded which).

A note on this clone: The read halts 3 residues ahead of the CDR3 end, with the missing end drawn from the germline J gene. The rearrangement uses TRBV5-6 and TRBJ1-6; 9 bases are a match to TRBD1. V dropped 4 bases and J dropped 9; count of bases not matched to a gene: 8. From germline, CDR1 is SGHDT and CDR2 YYEEEE. The CDR3 contains 15 residues. The CDR3 sequence is CASSLTGQGFSPLHF. CDR3 DNA (partial): TGTGCCAGCAGCCTCACGGGACAGGGCTTTTCACCC. Supplemented by reference TRBV5-6 and TRBJ1-6, the full variable domain reads DAGVTQSPTHLIKTRGQQVTLRCSPKSGHDTVSWYQQALGQGPQFIFQYYEEEERQRGNFPDRFSGHQFPNYSSELNVNALLLGDSALYLCASSLTGQGFSPLHFGNGTRLTVT.

Incomplete CDR3 DNA: TGTGCCAGCTCACCACCGAGCAGGGATGAG. This gives the protein CASSPPSRDE. The whole CDR3 protein reads CASSPPSRDEQFF. This chain joins TRBV18 and TRBJ2-1; D possibly corresponds to TRBD1 (5 bases). The read finishes 3 residues shy of the CDR3 end, and the germline J gene is used to complete it. The germline V and J ends were trimmed by 0 bases and 8 bases, with 8 bases remaining between them. In germline, CDR1 is KGHSH, CDR2 LQKENI. CDR3 length equals 13 residues.